This T cell receptor (beta chain) was documented in a study of cytomegalovirus exposure and HLA in healthy donors. At the level of the study: Earlier sequencing of about 179 million T cells yielded around 100 million unique TCR beta sequences.

The CDR3 runs 12 residues. In germline, CDR1 is SGHRS, CDR2 YFSETQ. The V end was cut by 4 bases, the J end by 10 bases, with 13 bases between. Details on this clone: Antigen: not known.

Study-level points and caveats: The listing of roughly 160 TCR beta chains classed them as cytomegalovirus-associated.

The PCR was carried out with 60 Vbeta primers and 13 Jbeta primers. Per the original data handling: An analysis performed later counted about 80 million unique TCR beta chains (roughly 11 million of them shared). Using immunoSEQ multiplex PCR, the repertoire was profiled, and TCRdb retains in-frame clones only, with some absent. The V and J calls and clone size come from that table; D and trimming were worked out from the DNA. The data contain about 130,000 clones, 75% to 90% of them singletons. The TCR sequence derives from a woman in her forties in good health and CMV-seronegative. The V call is TRBV5-1, the J call TRBJ2-3; D perhaps matches TRBD1 (5 bases). The sample comprised PBMCs. The CDR3 loop is CASSVDRQAQYF. Here the CDR3 DNA reads TGCGCCAGCAGCGTCGACAGACAAGCGCAGTATTTT.